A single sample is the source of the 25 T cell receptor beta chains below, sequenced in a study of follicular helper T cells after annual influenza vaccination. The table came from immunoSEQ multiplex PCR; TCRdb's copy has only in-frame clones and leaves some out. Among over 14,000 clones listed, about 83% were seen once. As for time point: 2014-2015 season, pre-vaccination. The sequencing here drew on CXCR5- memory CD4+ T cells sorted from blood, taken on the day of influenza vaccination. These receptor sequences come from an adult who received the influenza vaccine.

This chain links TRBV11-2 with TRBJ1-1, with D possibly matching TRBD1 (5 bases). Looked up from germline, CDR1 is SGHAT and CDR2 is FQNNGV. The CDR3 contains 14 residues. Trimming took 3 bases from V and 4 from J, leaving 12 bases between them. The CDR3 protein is CASSFGGAGTEAFF. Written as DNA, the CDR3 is TGTGCCAGCAGCTTTGGAGGGGCGGGCACTGAAGCTTTCTTT.

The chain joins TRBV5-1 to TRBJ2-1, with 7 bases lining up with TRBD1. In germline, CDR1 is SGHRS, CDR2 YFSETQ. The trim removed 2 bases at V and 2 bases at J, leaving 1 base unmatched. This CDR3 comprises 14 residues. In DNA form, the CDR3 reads TGCGCCAGCAGCTTTGACAGGGCCTACAATGAGCAGTTCTTC. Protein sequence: CASSFDRAYNEQFF.

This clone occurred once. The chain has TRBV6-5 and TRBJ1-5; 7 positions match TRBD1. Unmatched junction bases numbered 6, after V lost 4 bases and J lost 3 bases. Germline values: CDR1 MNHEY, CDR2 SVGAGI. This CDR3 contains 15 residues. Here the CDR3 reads CASSLYGTDNQPQHF. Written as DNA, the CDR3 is TGTGCCAGCAGTTTATACGGGACAGACAATCAGCCCCAGCATTTT.

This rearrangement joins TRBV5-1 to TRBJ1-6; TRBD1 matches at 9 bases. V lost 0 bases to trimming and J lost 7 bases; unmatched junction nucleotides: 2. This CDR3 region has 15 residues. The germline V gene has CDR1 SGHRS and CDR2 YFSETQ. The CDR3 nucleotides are TGCGCCAGCAGCTTGGAAGGGACAGGGAATTCACCCCTCCACTTT. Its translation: CASSLEGTGNSPLHF.

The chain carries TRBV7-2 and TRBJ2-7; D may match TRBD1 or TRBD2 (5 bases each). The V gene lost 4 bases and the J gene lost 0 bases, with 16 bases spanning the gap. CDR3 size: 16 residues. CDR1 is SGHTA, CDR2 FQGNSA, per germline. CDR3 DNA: TGTGCCAGCAGCTCTCGACCGGGACCCAACTCCTACGAGCAGTACTTC. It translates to CASSSRPGPNSYEQYF.

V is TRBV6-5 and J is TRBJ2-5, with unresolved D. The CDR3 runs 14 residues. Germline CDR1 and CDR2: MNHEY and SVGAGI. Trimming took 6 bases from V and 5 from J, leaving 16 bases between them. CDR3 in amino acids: CASSRKGFAETQYF. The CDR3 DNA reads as TGTGCCAGCAGCAGAAAGGGATTTGCGGAGACCCAGTACTTC.

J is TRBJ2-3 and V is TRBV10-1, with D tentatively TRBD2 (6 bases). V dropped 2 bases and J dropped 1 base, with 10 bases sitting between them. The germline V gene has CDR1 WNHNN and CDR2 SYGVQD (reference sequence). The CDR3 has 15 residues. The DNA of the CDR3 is TGCGCCAGCAGTGAGGGATCGGGGGGCACAGATACGCAGTATTTT. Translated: CASSEGSGGTDTQYF.

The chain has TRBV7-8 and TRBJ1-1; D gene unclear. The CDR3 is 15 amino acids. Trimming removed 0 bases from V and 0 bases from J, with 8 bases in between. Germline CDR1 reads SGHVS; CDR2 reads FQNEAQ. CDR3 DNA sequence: TGTGCCAGCAGCTTAGCCCGGCTCATGAACACTGAAGCTTTCTTT. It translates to CASSLARLMNTEAFF.

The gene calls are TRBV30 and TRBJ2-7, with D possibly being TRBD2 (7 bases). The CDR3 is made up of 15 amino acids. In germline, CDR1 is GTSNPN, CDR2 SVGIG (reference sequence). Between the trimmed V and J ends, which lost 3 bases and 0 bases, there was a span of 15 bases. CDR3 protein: CAWSENGGPSYEQYF. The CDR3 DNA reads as TGTGCCTGGAGCGAAAACGGGGGGCCCTCCTACGAGCAGTACTTC.

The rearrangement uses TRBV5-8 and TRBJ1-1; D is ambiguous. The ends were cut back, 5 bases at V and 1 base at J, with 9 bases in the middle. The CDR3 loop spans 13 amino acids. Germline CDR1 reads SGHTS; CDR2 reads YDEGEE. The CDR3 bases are TGTGCCAGCAGTTTCGGCCCGAACACTGAAGCTTTCTTT. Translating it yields CASSFGPNTEAFF. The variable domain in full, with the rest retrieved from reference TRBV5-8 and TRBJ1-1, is EAGVTQSPTHLIKTRGQQATLRCSPISGHTSVYWYQQALGLGLQFLLWYDEGEERNRGNFPPRFSGRQFPNYSSELNVNALELEDSALYLCASSFGPNTEAFFGQGTRLTVV.

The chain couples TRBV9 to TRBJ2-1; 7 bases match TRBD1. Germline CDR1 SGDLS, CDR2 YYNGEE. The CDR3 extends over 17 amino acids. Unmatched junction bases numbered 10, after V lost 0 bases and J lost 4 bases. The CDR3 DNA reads TGTGCCAGCAGCGTAGGGGCGCAACCGGGACAGTACAATGAGCAGTTCTTC. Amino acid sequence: CASSVGAQPGQYNEQFF.

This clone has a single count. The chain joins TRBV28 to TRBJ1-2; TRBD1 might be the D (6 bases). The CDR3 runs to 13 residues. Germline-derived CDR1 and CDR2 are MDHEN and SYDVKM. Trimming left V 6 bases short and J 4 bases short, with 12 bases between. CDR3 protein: CASRNRVFYGYTF. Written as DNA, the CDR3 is TGTGCCAGCAGGAACAGGGTATTCTATGGCTACACCTTC.

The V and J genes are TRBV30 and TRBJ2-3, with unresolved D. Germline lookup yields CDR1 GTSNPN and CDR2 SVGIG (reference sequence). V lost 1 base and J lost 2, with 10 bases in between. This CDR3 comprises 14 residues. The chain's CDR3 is CAWSASRPTDTQYF. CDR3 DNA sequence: TGTGCCTGGAGTGCCTCGCGGCCCACAGATACGCAGTATTTT.

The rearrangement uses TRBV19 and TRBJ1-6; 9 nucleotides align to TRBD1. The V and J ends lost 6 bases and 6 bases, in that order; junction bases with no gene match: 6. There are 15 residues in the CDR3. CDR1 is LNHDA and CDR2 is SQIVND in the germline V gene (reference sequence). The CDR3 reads CASRQDRGGNSPLHF. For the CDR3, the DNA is TGTGCCAGTAGACAGGACAGGGGAGGTAATTCACCCCTCCACTTT.

The CDR3 region has the DNA TGTGCCAGCAGCATAAGTACCTCCTATAATTCACCCCTCCACTTT. Encoded protein: CASSISTSYNSPLHF. The chain couples TRBV7-2 to TRBJ1-6, with no clear D. CDR1 and CDR2 from the germline V gene are SGHTA and FQGNSA. The CDR3 is 15 residues long. The germline V and J ends were trimmed by 5 bases and 0 bases, with 8 bases remaining between them.

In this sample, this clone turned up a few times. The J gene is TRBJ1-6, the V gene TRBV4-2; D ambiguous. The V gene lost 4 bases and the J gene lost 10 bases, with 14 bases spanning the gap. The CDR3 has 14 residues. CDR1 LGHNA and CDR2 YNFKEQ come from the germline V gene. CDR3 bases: TGTGCCAGCAGCCCACAGCCCCAGAGATCACCCCTCCACTTT. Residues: CASSPQPQRSPLHF.

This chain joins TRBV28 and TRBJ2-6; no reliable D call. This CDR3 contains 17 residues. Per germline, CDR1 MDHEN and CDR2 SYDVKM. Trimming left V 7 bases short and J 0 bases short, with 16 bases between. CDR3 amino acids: CASTTSGRLSGANVLTF. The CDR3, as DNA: TGTGCCAGCACTACCTCGGGCAGGCTCTCTGGGGCCAACGTCCTGACTTTC. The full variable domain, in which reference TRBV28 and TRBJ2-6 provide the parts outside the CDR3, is DVKVTQSSRYLVKRTGEKVFLECVQDMDHENMFWYRQDPGLGLRLIYFSYDVKMKEKGDIPEGYSVSREKKERFSLILESASTNQTSMYLCASTTSGRLSGANVLTFGAGSRLTVL.

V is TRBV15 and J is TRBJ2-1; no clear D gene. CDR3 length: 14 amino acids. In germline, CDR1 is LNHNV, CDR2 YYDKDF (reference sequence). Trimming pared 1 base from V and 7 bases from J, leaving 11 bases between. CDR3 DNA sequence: TGTGCCACCAGCAGAGTACTAAGCCCGAATGAGCAGTTCTTC. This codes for CATSRVLSPNEQFF. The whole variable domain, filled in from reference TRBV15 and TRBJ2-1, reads DAMVIQNPRYQVTQFGKPVTLSCSQTLNHNVMYWYQQKSSQAPKLLFHYYDKDFNNEADTPDNFQSRRPNTSFCFLDIRSPGLGDTAMYLCATSRVLSPNEQFFGPGTRLTVL.

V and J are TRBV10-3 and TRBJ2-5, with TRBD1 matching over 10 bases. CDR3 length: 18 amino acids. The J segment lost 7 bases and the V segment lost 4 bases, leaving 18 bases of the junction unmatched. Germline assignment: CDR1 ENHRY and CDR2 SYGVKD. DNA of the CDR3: TGTGCCATCAGTGCCTATGATAACCGGGACAGGGGAATCGGGACCCAGTACTTC. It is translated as CAISAYDNRDRGIGTQYF.

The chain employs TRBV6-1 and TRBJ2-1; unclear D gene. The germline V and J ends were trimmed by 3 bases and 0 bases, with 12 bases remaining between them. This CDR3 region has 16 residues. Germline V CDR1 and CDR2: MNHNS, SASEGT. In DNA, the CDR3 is TGTGCCAGCAGTGACCCCGGCTGGTACTCCTACAATGAGCAGTTCTTC. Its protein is CASSDPGWYSYNEQFF.

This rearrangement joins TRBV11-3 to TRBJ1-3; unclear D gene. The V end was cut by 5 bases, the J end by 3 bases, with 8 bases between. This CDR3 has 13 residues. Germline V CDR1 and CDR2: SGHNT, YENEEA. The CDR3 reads CASSPRHGNTIYF. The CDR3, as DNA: TGTGCCAGCAGCCCCCGACATGGAAACACCATATATTTT.

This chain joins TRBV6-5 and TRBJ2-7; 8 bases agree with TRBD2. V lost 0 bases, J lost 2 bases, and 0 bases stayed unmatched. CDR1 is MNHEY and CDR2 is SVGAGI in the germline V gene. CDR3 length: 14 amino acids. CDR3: CASSYSRGAYEQYF. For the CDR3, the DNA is TGTGCCAGCAGTTACTCGCGGGGGGCCTACGAGCAGTACTTC.

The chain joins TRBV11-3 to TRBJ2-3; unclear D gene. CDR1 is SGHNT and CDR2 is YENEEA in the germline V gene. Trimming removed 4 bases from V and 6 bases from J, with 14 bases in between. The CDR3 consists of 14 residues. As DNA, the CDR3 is TGTGCCAGCAGCTCCCGATTCCTAAATGATACGCAGTATTTT. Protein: CASSSRFLNDTQYF.

CDR3 in amino acids: CASSLRPSSDTQYF. The CDR3 DNA follows: TGCGCCAGCAGCTTGCGGCCTTCCTCCGATACGCAGTATTTT. J is TRBJ2-3 and V is TRBV5-1; D is unresolved. Germline loops: CDR1 SGHRS, CDR2 YFSETQ. Trimming cost V 1 base and J 6 bases, with 12 bases left between them. The CDR3 length is 14 residues.

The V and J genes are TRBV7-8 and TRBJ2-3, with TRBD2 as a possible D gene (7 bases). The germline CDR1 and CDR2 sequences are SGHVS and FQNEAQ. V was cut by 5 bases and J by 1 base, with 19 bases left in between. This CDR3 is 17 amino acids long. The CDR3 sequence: CASSANLAGAGTDTQYF. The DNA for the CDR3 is TGTGCCAGCAGCGCGAACCTGGCGGGGGCGGGCACAGATACGCAGTATTTT. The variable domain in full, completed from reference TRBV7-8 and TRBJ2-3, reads GAGVSQSPRYKVAKRGQDVALRCDPISGHVSLFWYQQALGQGPEFLTYFQNEAQLDKSGLPSDRFFAERPEGSVSTLKIQRTQQEDSAVYLCASSANLAGAGTDTQYFGPGTRLTVL.